This TCR beta chain comes out of a study of blood T cell repertoires in COVID-19. Study in general: Sites across the United States, Italy and Spain contributed samples from acute and convalescent COVID-19. T cells, B-cell-depleted T cells, or PBMCs supplied cDNA or gDNA.

As for this clone: One end of the junction does not line up with germline, which may come from a read error.

The authors' processing: Nucleated cell number was recorded as an estimate derived from reference gene primer amplification. The repertoire was sequenced with immunoSEQ multiplex PCR; TCRdb's copy has only in-frame clones and lacks some. V and J calls and clone size are given by that table; D and trimming were obtained from the DNA. The data show 150,000 or so clones, more than 70% seen once. Germline values: CDR1 MNHNS, CDR2 SASEGT. The length of the CDR3 is 14 residues. Sequencing was performed on peripheral blood. The receptor was derived from a man in his late teens or twenties with active or convalescent COVID-19. V usage is TRBV6-1 and J usage is TRBJ2-1; 9 bases fit TRBD1. The CDR3 DNA sequence: TGTGCCAGCAGGGAAGGACAGGGGTACAATGAGCAGTTCTTC. It codes for CASREGQGYNEQFF.